This TCR beta chain was identified during a study of T cell clonotyping in hematopoietic cell transplantation. Study results and caveats: At the given depth, recipient repertoires were over 95% de novo clonotypes.

Only in-frame clones appear in the TCRdb table, and some are missing; sequencing was by immunoSEQ multiplex PCR. The table records about 7,000 clones, 85% to 90% of them present only once. The CDR3 extends over 14 amino acids. Germline trimming cut 5 bases from V and 4 bases from J; bases unmatched to any gene: 4. CDR1 is MNHNS, CDR2 SASEGT, per germline. Notes on this clone: Its antigen is still unknown.

The TCR originated in a male patient aged 50 or older who had an allogeneic stem cell transplant from a related donor, so the T cells may come from the graft donor. Some clones in this sample may be carry-over from other donors' samples. This specimen consisted of PBMCs, obtained 100 days after allogeneic stem cell transplant. The gene calls are TRBV6-1 and TRBJ2-7; 11 bases align to TRBD2. The CDR3 nucleotides are TGTGCCAGCAGTAATAGCGGGGGGGGTTACGAGCAGTACTTC. Protein: CASSNSGGGYEQYF.